One sample yielded the 29 T cell receptor beta chains listed below, sequenced in a study of T cell responses to AZD1222 COVID-19 vaccine. The data were produced by immunoSEQ multiplex PCR, yet TCRdb's version contains in-frame clones alone and is incomplete. Of some 280,000 clones in the sample, around 93% were seen once. The source material was peripheral blood, sampled 28 days after the second AZD1222 dose. The receptors here all came from an adult who received the AZD1222 COVID-19 vaccine.

This chain uses TRBV11-2 with TRBJ1-4, with 8 positions matching TRBD1. This CDR3 spans 15 amino acids. CDR1 and CDR2 (germline): SGHAT, FQNNGV. After removal of 5 bases from V and 7 bases from J, the junction contained 9 bases not matched to a gene. The CDR3 DNA sequence: TGTGCCAGCAGCCCTAGCAGGGGGCGCGGTGAAAAACTGTTTTTT. It encodes CASSPSRGRGEKLFF.

The V and J genes are TRBV27 and TRBJ2-7; the D is unclear. The V end was cut by 6 bases, the J end by 4 bases, with 7 bases between. Germline CDR1 reads MNHEY; CDR2 reads SMNVEV (reference sequence). The CDR3 covers 11 residues. The CDR3 DNA follows: TGTGCCAGCAGGTCAGCGTACGAGCAGTACTTC. Its translation: CASRSAYEQYF.

CDR3 protein: CASGTIQPQHF. CDR3 DNA: TGTGCCAGCGGAACGATCCAGCCCCAGCATTTT. The V gene is TRBV6-5, the J gene TRBJ1-5; D is undetermined. CDR1 is MNHEY and CDR2 is SVGAGI in the germline V gene. V was shortened by 8 bases and J by 7 bases, with 9 bases between the two germline ends. The CDR3 loop spans 11 amino acids.

The chain uses TRBV9 and TRBJ2-1, with 12 bases that match TRBD2. This CDR3 region has 15 residues. Trimming cost V 4 bases and J 7 bases; bases outside gene matches: 6. Germline CDR1 SGDLS, CDR2 YYNGEE. The CDR3 here is CASSPTSGRGNEQFF. The CDR3 DNA follows: TGTGCCAGCAGCCCGACTAGCGGGAGAGGTAATGAGCAGTTCTTC.

The CDR3, as DNA: TGTGCCAGCAGTTTCACCGTTAACTATGGCTACACCTTC. Protein product: CASSFTVNYGYTF. The genes are TRBV6-2 or TRBV6-3 and TRBJ1-2; D remains unclear. The CDR3 covers 13 residues. Between the trimmed V and J ends, which lost 4 bases and 1 base, there was a span of 7 bases. From germline, CDR1 is MNHEY and CDR2 SVGEGT.

The chain uses TRBV27 and TRBJ1-1, with unresolved D. The CDR3 runs 14 residues. Germline CDR1 reads MNHEY; CDR2 reads SMNVEV (reference sequence). Trimming stripped 2 bases from V and 11 bases from J, with 18 bases between. For the CDR3, the DNA is TGTGCCAGCAGTTTACTTCCGGTTCTGGGATTGGCTTTCTTT. Translation gives CASSLLPVLGLAFF.

CDR3 sequence: CATSRDKKTQPQHF. Written as DNA, the CDR3 is TGTGCCACCAGCAGAGATAAGAAGACGCAGCCCCAGCATTTT. The chain couples TRBV15 to TRBJ1-5; D unresolved. The CDR3 has 14 amino acids. V dropped 0 bases and J dropped 7 bases, with 10 bases sitting between them. CDR1 LNHNV and CDR2 YYDKDF come from the germline V gene (reference sequence).

DNA for the CDR3: TGTGCTAGTGGTCCTCCCGGGGGCACTGGCTACACCTTC. Translated: CASGPPGGTGYTF. The J gene is TRBJ1-2, the V gene TRBV12-5; D is possibly TRBD1 (6 bases). CDR1 and CDR2 from the germline V gene are LGHNT and FRNRAP. The CDR3 covers 13 residues. Trimming removed 5 bases from V and 7 bases from J, with 14 bases in between.

The chain couples TRBV12-5 to TRBJ2-3, with D perhaps given as TRBD1 or TRBD2 (5 bases each). The CDR3 is 11 residues long. Germline V CDR1 and CDR2: LGHNT, FRNRAP. Trimming stripped 3 bases from V and 13 bases from J, with 11 bases between. The CDR3 DNA reads as TGTGCTAGTGGTTTCGAGGGGCCCAAGTATTTT. Amino acid sequence: CASGFEGPKYF.

V gene TRBV19 combines with J gene TRBJ1-2, with 7 bases identical to TRBD1. The CDR3 has 12 amino acids. The germline gives CDR1 LNHDA, CDR2 SQIVND (reference sequence). With 7 bases clipped from V and 3 bases from J, the junction kept 2 bases outside the gene matches. The CDR3 spells CASKGGDYGYTF. In nucleotides, the CDR3 is TGTGCCAGTAAAGGGGGCGACTATGGCTACACCTTC.

This clone was seen only once. CDR3 in amino acids: CASRSRGGAYEQYF. The CDR3 region has the DNA TGCGCCAGCAGGAGTCGAGGGGGCGCTTACGAGCAGTACTTC. J is TRBJ2-7 and V is TRBV5-1; TRBD1 matches at 7 bases. This CDR3 contains 14 residues. The ends lost 5 bases at V and 4 bases at J; junction bases unmatched: 9. Looked up from germline, CDR1 is SGHRS and CDR2 is YFSETQ.

The chain uses TRBV21-1 and TRBJ1-6; the table's D call TRBD1 went unverified against the DNA. TRBV21-1 is deemed a pseudogene. CDR3 length equals 14 residues. The DNA for the CDR3 is TGTGCCAGCATCTCGGACAGGGTGGATTCACCCCTCCACTTT. This codes for CASISDRVDSPLHF.

The V and J genes are TRBV12-3 or TRBV12-4 and TRBJ2-7, with 9 nucleotides matching TRBD1. The CDR3 extends over 13 amino acids. V lost 3 bases, J lost 5 bases, and 2 bases stayed unmatched. CDR3 coding DNA: TGTGCCAGCAGTTTGGGACAGGGCCACGAGCAGTACTTC. It specifies CASSLGQGHEQYF.

This clone occurred once. Additional DNA sequences in this sample encode the identical CDR3. The J gene is TRBJ1-1, the V gene TRBV3-1 (or the pseudogene TRBV3-2); no clear D gene. Trimming removed 1 base from V and 1 base from J, with 7 bases in between. This CDR3 has 14 residues. Per the germline V gene, CDR1 is LGHDT and CDR2 is YNNKEL (reference sequence). The CDR3 spells CASSQVGRNTEAFF. CDR3 nucleotide sequence: TGTGCCAGCAGCCAAGTTGGCAGGAACACTGAAGCTTTCTTT.

This clone has a single count. J is TRBJ1-3 and V is TRBV5-1, with a tentative D call TRBD1 (6 bases). The V end was cut by 6 bases, the J end by 0 bases, with 10 bases between. The germline V gene encodes CDR1 SGHRS and CDR2 YFSETQ. CDR3 length: 14 residues. The CDR3 is CASTDSSSGNTIYF. The CDR3 DNA follows: TGCGCCAGCACGGACAGTTCCTCTGGAAACACCATATATTTT.

The CDR3 is CAISATTGASYEQYF. The CDR3 DNA sequence: TGTGCCATCAGTGCCACGACAGGGGCCTCCTACGAGCAGTACTTC. The rearrangement joins TRBV10-3 to TRBJ2-7; the match to TRBD1 covers 8 bases. Germline lookup yields CDR1 ENHRY and CDR2 SYGVKD. J was trimmed by 0 bases and V by 4 bases; bases with no gene match: 5. There are 15 residues in the CDR3.

V and J are TRBV3-1 (or the pseudogene TRBV3-2) and TRBJ1-2, with 10 bases fitting TRBD1. The CDR3 is made up of 14 amino acids. CDR1 is LGHDT, CDR2 YNNKEL, per germline (reference sequence). The V segment lost 4 bases and the J segment 6 bases; nucleotides outside the gene matches: 5. The CDR3 nucleotides read TGTGCCAGCAGCCCCGGACAGGGGGTCCATGGCTACACCTTC. Translated: CASSPGQGVHGYTF.

This chain uses TRBV19 with TRBJ2-7; either TRBD1 or TRBD2 may fit D (5 bases each). Between the trimmed V and J ends, which lost 3 bases and 3 bases, there was a span of 12 bases. This CDR3 is built from 14 residues. CDR1 is LNHDA, CDR2 SQIVND, per germline (reference sequence). The CDR3 here is CASSMDGAYYEQYF. The DNA of the CDR3 is TGTGCCAGTAGTATGGACGGGGCCTACTACGAGCAGTACTTC.

The chain employs TRBV28 and TRBJ1-4; a weak D match, TRBD1 (5 bases). The germline V and J ends were trimmed by 3 bases and 5 bases, with 13 bases remaining between them. The CDR3 length is 15 residues. CDR1 MDHEN and CDR2 SYDVKM come from the germline V gene. The CDR3 spells CASSFPGTGNEKLFF. The CDR3 DNA is TGTGCCAGCAGTTTCCCCGGGACGGGGAATGAAAAACTGTTTTTT.

V gene TRBV30 combines with J gene TRBJ2-6; D is undetermined. Germline CDR1 GTSNPN, CDR2 SVGIG (reference sequence). Trimming took 0 bases from V and 0 from J, leaving 12 bases between them. The CDR3 runs to 17 residues. The CDR3 is CAWSVVPASSGANVLTF. CDR3 nucleotides: TGTGCCTGGAGTGTAGTTCCAGCGAGCTCTGGGGCCAACGTCCTGACTTTC.

J is TRBJ2-7 and V is TRBV18, with a possible D match to TRBD1 (6 bases). V was shortened by 3 bases and J by 0 bases, with 21 bases between the two germline ends. In germline, CDR1 is KGHSH, CDR2 LQKENI. The CDR3 contains 18 residues. The chain's CDR3 is CASSPLQQGINSSYEQYF. The CDR3, as DNA: TGTGCCAGCTCACCGTTGCAACAGGGCATCAACTCCTCCTACGAGCAGTACTTC.

The gene calls are TRBV5-5 and TRBJ1-3; TRBD1 might be the D (5 bases). With 4 bases removed from V and 2 bases from J, the gap between germline ends came to 19 bases. The length of the CDR3 is 17 residues. The germline gives CDR1 SGHKS, CDR2 YYEKEE (reference sequence). CDR3 nucleotides: TGTGCCAGCAGCCCCACTGGACACCTAGGGACTGGAAACACCATATATTTT. Protein product: CASSPTGHLGTGNTIYF.

The genes are TRBV28 and TRBJ1-1; D is ambiguous. Trimming took off 5 bases at V and 6 bases at J, with 13 bases between the two ends. CDR3 size: 13 residues. The germline V gene encodes CDR1 MDHEN and CDR2 SYDVKM. In nucleotides, the CDR3 is TGTGCCAGCAGTGCCAGGAATGGGCCTGAAGCTTTCTTT. It is translated as CASSARNGPEAFF.

This chain uses TRBV4-2 with TRBJ1-4; perhaps TRBD1 as D (5 bases). This CDR3 region has 16 residues. The V and J ends lost 1 base and 7 bases respectively, with 16 bases between them. The V gene's germline CDR1 is LGHNA and CDR2 YNFKEQ. The CDR3 loop is CASSQALAGSSEKLFF. CDR3 in DNA: TGTGCCAGCAGCCAAGCGCTCGCAGGGTCGAGTGAAAAACTGTTTTTT.

The V and J genes are TRBV5-4 and TRBJ2-7; TRBD1 might be the D (5 bases). V was trimmed by 3 bases and J by 2 bases, leaving 9 bases between them. This CDR3 has 13 amino acids. Germline assignment: CDR1 SGHNT and CDR2 YYREEE (reference sequence). This chain's CDR3 is CASSSVDTYEQYF. The DNA of the CDR3 is TGTGCCAGCAGCTCCGTGGACACCTACGAGCAGTACTTC.

The rearrangement links TRBV27 to TRBJ1-6, with 9 positions matching TRBD1. This CDR3 spans 16 amino acids. CDR1 is MNHEY, CDR2 SMNVEV, per germline (reference sequence). Trimming took 0 bases from V and 7 from J; bases not matched to a gene: 4. The CDR3: CASSLSQGALNSPLHF. CDR3 sequence (DNA): TGTGCCAGCAGTTTATCACAGGGGGCGCTGAATTCACCCCTCCACTTT.

This clone was detected only once. The rearrangement uses TRBV4-1 and TRBJ1-2; D is unresolved. Trimming stripped 3 bases from V and 8 bases from J, with 10 bases between. The CDR3 loop spans 12 amino acids. Germline CDR1 MGHRA, CDR2 YSYEKL. CDR3 loop: CASSHPLRGYTF. The CDR3 coding sequence is TGCGCCAGCAGCCATCCACTCCGAGGCTACACCTTC.

This chain connects TRBV6-2 or TRBV6-3 to TRBJ2-1; D not resolved. Germline V gene sequence: CDR1 MNHEY, CDR2 SVGEGT. The CDR3 totals 12 residues. The ends were cut back, 4 bases at V and 8 bases at J, with 9 bases in the middle. The CDR3 protein is CASSLSTDEQFF. The CDR3 nucleotides are TGTGCCAGCAGTTTATCGACGGATGAGCAGTTCTTC.

The rearrangement uses TRBV4-2 and TRBJ1-6; possibly TRBD1 for D (6 bases). This CDR3 is 17 amino acids long. Germline loops: CDR1 LGHNA, CDR2 YNFKEQ. The ends were cut back, 2 bases at V and 10 bases at J, with 21 bases in the middle. The CDR3 loop reads CASSQQTSGGRESPLHF. The DNA for the CDR3 is TGTGCCAGCAGCCAACAAACGTCGGGGGGGCGAGAATCACCCCTCCACTTT.